The source of this T cell receptor beta chain is a study of high-grade serous ovarian cancer treatment subgroups. At the level of the study: Mean per sample: around 14,000 reads, around 7,100 unique TCR beta rearrangements.

As concerns this clone: No antigen is known for it.

TCRdb's table, derived via immunoSEQ multiplex PCR, lists solely in-frame clones and lacks some. The table lists roughly 3,500 clones, more than 65% of them singletons. General study points: Without spatial data, bulk sequencing limits insight into HGSC tumor diversity. Clonal relatedness tracked neoantigen level, and by trend copy number and mutation load. Repertoire similarity ranged roughly 0.1 to 0.79 between tumors of one patient.

Tumor samples were taken before definitive surgery or chemotherapy. Germline V gives CDR1 SGHKS, CDR2 YYEKEE (reference sequence). CDR3 length: 9 residues. V was clipped by 6 bases and J by 5 bases, with 0 bases between them. The gene calls are TRBV5-5 and TRBJ2-1, with D unresolved. The receptor was derived from a human donor with high-grade serous ovarian cancer. Sequenced material: tumor tissue. The CDR3 bases are TGTGCCAGCAACAATGAGCAGTTCTTC. Its translation is CASNNEQFF. The full variable domain, with the rest looked up from reference TRBV5-5 and TRBJ2-1, is DAGVTQSPTHLIKTRGQQVTLRCSPISGHKSVSWYQQVLGQGPQFIFQYYEKEERGRGNFPDRFSARQFPNYSSELNVNALLLGDSALYLCASNNEQFFGPGTRLTVL.